This is a list of T cell receptor beta chains from one sample in a study of OX40 agonist ivuxolimab in advanced cancers. This table comes from immunoSEQ multiplex PCR, and its TCRdb copy is limited to in-frame clones, with some not included. The sample contains 100,000 to 150,000 clones, over 75% of which appear only once. The source material was CD4+ or CD8+ T cells sorted from blood, sampled in a trial of the OX40 agonist ivuxolimab. All receptors come from an adult with an advanced solid tumor such as melanoma, head and neck, liver or kidney cancer. Each CDR3 is given with its conserved first and last residue. Each record gives: CDR3 length, J gene, D gene, clone size, V gene, CDR3 DNA, CDR3 protein. The D gene is left open where the match is weak. Size values are once, few and many counts, or a class for expanded clones, and some rows have none.

>21|TRBJ2-4|TRBD2|-|TRBV4-1
TGCGCCAGCAGCCATTCCTTGACTCCGGGACTAGCGGAACAAGCCAAAAACATTCAGTACTTC
CASSHSLTPGLAEQAKNIQYF
>17|TRBJ2-1|TRBD1|-|TRBV19
TGTGCCAGTAGTATAACCCCCAGGCAGGGGGCGCGAAATGAGCAGTTCTTC
CASSITPRQGARNEQFF
>17|TRBJ2-2|TRBD2|-|TRBV4-2
TGTGCCAGCAGCCAACCAGTCGGACTAGCGGCCAACGGGGAGCTGTTTTTT
CASSQPVGLAANGELFF
>14|TRBJ2-5|-|-|TRBV28
TGTGCCAGCACCAATGCGGGGATGGCAGAGACCCAGTACTTC
CASTNAGMAETQYF
>15|TRBJ2-5|TRBD1|-|TRBV5-1
TGCGCCAGCAGCTGGGGACAGACGATTCAGGAGACCCAGTACTTC
CASSWGQTIQETQYF
>15|TRBJ1-2|TRBD1|-|TRBV6-1
TGTGCCAGCAGTGATAGGACAGGGATGAGTTATGGCTACACCTTC
CASSDRTGMSYGYTF
>12|TRBJ1-2|-|-|TRBV19
TGTGCCAGTAGTATATCGAGATATGGCTACACCTTC
CASSISRYGYTF
>15|TRBJ2-1|TRBD2|-|TRBV5-4
TGTGCCAGCAGCTTGTCTAGCGGAGCTTACAATGAGCAGTTCTTC
CASSLSSGAYNEQFF
>10|TRBJ2-1|-|-|TRBV28
TGTGCGCTTGGGCGGGATGAGCAGTTCTTC
CALGRDEQFF
>18|TRBJ2-5|TRBD2|once|TRBV5-6
TGTGCCAGCAGCCCCCAGCCCCTTACTAGCGGGAGGAGAGAGACCCAGTACTTC
CASSPQPLTSGRRETQYF
>12|TRBJ2-1|-|once|TRBV5-1
TGCGCCAGCAGCGACCTAGGCGATGAGCAGTTCTTC
CASSDLGDEQFF
>17|TRBJ2-3|TRBD2|-|TRBV7-8
TGTGCCAGCAGCTTAAGAGAAAGCGGGAGACGCACAGATACGCAGTATTTT
CASSLRESGRRTDTQYF
>16|TRBJ1-2|TRBD1|-|TRBV27
TGTGCCAGCAGTTTAGTAACAGGGGGGGGGTTCAGCGGCTACACCTTC
CASSLVTGGGFSGYTF
>13|TRBJ1-2|-|-|TRBV11-2
TGTGCCAGCGGCCACGAGGGTAACTATGGCTACACCTTC
CASGHEGNYGYTF
>15|TRBJ2-5|-|-|TRBV27
TGTGCCAGCAGTTTATCTATCCCAGGAGGAGAGACCCAGTACTTC
CASSLSIPGGETQYF
>14|TRBJ2-5|TRBD1|-|TRBV5-4
TGTGCCAGCAGCTTGGTTACAGGGGGCGAGACCCAGTACTTC
CASSLVTGGETQYF
>12|TRBJ2-1|-|-|TRBV5-1
TGCGCCAGCACAAGGGAAAGGAGTGAGCAGTTCTTC
CASTRERSEQFF
>15|TRBJ2-7|TRBD2|-|TRBV27
TGTGCCAGCAGTTCCCCAGCGGGAGGATCCTACGAGCAGTACTTC
CASSSPAGGSYEQYF
>11|TRBJ2-4|-|-|TRBV6-5
TGTGCCAGCAGGAACGCGAACATTCAGTACTTC
CASRNANIQYF
>14|TRBJ1-5|-|-|TRBV2
TGTGCCAGCAGTGAGTCTAATAGCAATCAGCCCCAGCATTTT
CASSESNSNQPQHF
>15|TRBJ1-2|-|once|TRBV7-3
TGTGCCAGCAGCTTAACAGGTCAGCCATCCTCCAGCTACACCTTC
CASSLTGQPSSSYTF
>14|TRBJ1-2|-|-|TRBV28
TGTGCCAGCAGTCCGGAAACAGGGTACTATGGCTACACCTTC
CASSPETGYYGYTF
>11|TRBJ2-7|-|-|TRBV28
TGTGCCAGCAGTTTATATAGCGAGCAGTACTTC
CASSLYSEQYF
>15|TRBJ2-1|TRBD1|-|TRBV7-3
TGTGCCAGCAGCGCCGGGACAGGGTCGCCGGGTGAGCAGTTCTTC
CASSAGTGSPGEQFF
>12|TRBJ1-1|-|-|TRBV19
TGTGCCAGTAGTTCCGGGAGAACTGAAGCTTTCTTT
CASSSGRTEAFF
>17|TRBJ1-5|-|-|TRBV4-2
TGTGCCAGCAGCCAAGATCCCGGGCCAGGAGCTGACCAGCCCCAGCATTTT
CASSQDPGPGADQPQHF
>17|TRBJ2-7|-|-|TRBV5-4
TGTGCCAGCAGCTTGGGGGTCTCGGGCAGGTTAACCTACGAGCAGTACTTC
CASSLGVSGRLTYEQYF
>16|TRBJ2-3|TRBD2|-|TRBV5-1
TGCGCCAGCAGCCCTGGGACTAGCGGGAGGACAGATACGCAGTATTTT
CASSPGTSGRTDTQYF
>13|TRBJ1-5|-|-|TRBV5-1
TGCGCCAGCAGGCGAGACGGCAATCAGCCCCAGCATTTT
CASRRDGNQPQHF
>17|TRBJ1-2|TRBD1|-|TRBV5-1
TGCGCCAGCAGCTTGGAGGGACAGGGGGATACTAACTATGGCTACACCTTC
CASSLEGQGDTNYGYTF
>14|TRBJ2-7|TRBD1|-|TRBV5-1
TGCGCCAGCAGCTTGAGAGACAGGGGTTACGAGCAGTACTTC
CASSLRDRGYEQYF
>15|TRBJ1-2|TRBD1|-|TRBV28
TGTGCCAGCAGTTTTCCGGGACAGGGGGCAAAGGGCTACACCTTC
CASSFPGQGAKGYTF
>14|TRBJ1-1|-|-|TRBV5-6
TGTGCCAGCAGCCCGGACCTGATGAACACTGAAGCTTTCTTT
CASSPDLMNTEAFF
>14|TRBJ1-4|-|-|TRBV7-9
TGTGCCAGCAGCTTAGGCGGGACTAATGAAAAACTGTTTTTT
CASSLGGTNEKLFF
>14|TRBJ2-1|-|-|TRBV7-3
TGTGCCAGCAGCCCCTTGGGCAGCCACAATGAGCAGTTCTTC
CASSPLGSHNEQFF
>17|TRBJ2-3|-|-|TRBV4-1
TGCGCCAGCAGCCTTTTTGGTGCGGGTACTAGCACAGATACGCAGTATTTT
CASSLFGAGTSTDTQYF
>14|TRBJ1-4|-|-|TRBV30
TGTGCCTGGCGCTCAGCAGTTCATAATGAAAAACTGTTTTTT
CAWRSAVHNEKLFF
>14|TRBJ2-7|-|-|TRBV28
TGTGCCAGCAGTCCCTCGGGACTCCTCTACGAGCAGTACTTC
CASSPSGLLYEQYF
>16|TRBJ2-7|TRBD2|once|TRBV6-6
TGTGCCAGCAGTCCCTGGACTAGCGGCACATCCTACGAGCAGTACTTC
CASSPWTSGTSYEQYF
>17|TRBJ2-1|TRBD1|-|TRBV11-2
TGTGCCAGCAGCCCTCGGACAGGGTTGAATTCGTACAATGAGCAGTTCTTC
CASSPRTGLNSYNEQFF
>19|TRBJ2-1|-|-|TRBV21-1
TGTGCCAGCAGCAAAACCGCCGAGGAGAGGGACAGGATCTACAATGAGCAGTTCTTC
CASSKTAEERDRIYNEQFF
>14|TRBJ2-2|-|few|TRBV18
TGTGCCAGCTCACCGTCCACAGATTCCGGGGAGCTGTTTTTT
CASSPSTDSGELFF
>15|TRBJ2-7|TRBD1|-|TRBV6-5
TGTGCCAGCAGAATCTATCCGGGACAGACCTACGAGCAGTACTTC
CASRIYPGQTYEQYF
>8|TRBJ1-4|-|few|TRBV6-5
TGTGCCACGGGTAAACTGTTTTTT
CATGKLFF
>13|TRBJ1-1|-|-|TRBV5-6
TGTGCCAGCAGCTCTACACTTAACACTGAAGCTTTCTTT
CASSSTLNTEAFF
>12|TRBJ2-7|-|-|TRBV6-5
TGTGCCAGCACTTCCGGGGGTTACGAGCAGTACTTC
CASTSGGYEQYF
>15|TRBJ1-1|TRBD1|-|TRBV27
TGTGCCAGCAGTCTACGACAGGGATGGGGCACTGAAGCTTTCTTT
CASSLRQGWGTEAFF
>16|TRBJ2-2|-|-|TRBV18
TGTGCCAGCCCACCCAGCGGTGATGGGACCACCGGGGAGCTGTTTTTT
CASPPSGDGTTGELFF
>17|TRBJ2-1|TRBD2|once|TRBV4-3
TGCGCCAGCAGCCAAGCCTTGCCGGGACTAGCGGTATATGAGCAGTTCTTC
CASSQALPGLAVYEQFF
>14|TRBJ1-1|-|-|TRBV30
TGTGCCTCCGGGGGGCAATCGATGAACACTGAAGCTTTCTTT
CASGGQSMNTEAFF
>16|TRBJ2-3|TRBD1|-|TRBV5-6
TGTGCCAGCAGCGGGCTACAGGGGGCGAGCACAGATACGCAGTATTTT
CASSGLQGASTDTQYF
>15|TRBJ2-2|-|-|TRBV2
TGTGCCACTATGAGAGGGGGAGGGCCTTCCGGGGAGCTGTTTTTT
CATMRGGGPSGELFF
>15|TRBJ2-2|-|once|TRBV25-1
TGTGCCAGCAGTGATAGCCTCGTTAGGGCCGGGGAGCTGTTTTTT
CASSDSLVRAGELFF
>15|TRBJ2-7|-|-|TRBV2
TGTGCCAGCAGTGAAGAACTCGTGGAAGTCTACGAGCAGTACTTC
CASSEELVEVYEQYF
>13|TRBJ2-2|-|-|TRBV7-6
TGTGCCAGCATTTGGGGGAACACCGGGGAGCTGTTTTTT
CASIWGNTGELFF
>13|TRBJ2-1|-|-|TRBV11-2
TGTGCCAGCAGCAGTTTGGGATCCAATGAGCAGTTCTTC
CASSSLGSNEQFF
>15|TRBJ2-3|-|once|TRBV6-5
TGTGCCAGCAGTGCCTGGGACGGCAACACAGATACGCAGTATTTT
CASSAWDGNTDTQYF
>13|TRBJ1-2|-|-|TRBV28
TGTGCCAGCAGTCTAGTAGTCGGCTATGGCTACACCTTC
CASSLVVGYGYTF
>14|TRBJ1-2|-|-|TRBV4-2
TGTGCCAGCAGCCAAGATCCCAGGGGCTATGGCTACACCTTC
CASSQDPRGYGYTF
>14|TRBJ2-7|TRBD1|-|TRBV7-2
TGTGCCAGCAGCTTGGCGGGACAGGCCTACGAGCAGTACTTC
CASSLAGQAYEQYF